These T cell receptor beta chains were read from a single sample in a study of beta chain features in type 1 diabetes. The repertoire was sequenced with immunoSEQ multiplex PCR; TCRdb's copy has only in-frame clones and lacks some. The data contain approximately 29,000 clones, almost 65% of them singletons. Sequencing was carried out using Tregs from blood. The receptor set was obtained from a woman younger than 45 with type 1 diabetes. Each CDR3 is given with its conserved first and last residue. The order of the fields is clone size, V gene, D gene, J gene, CDR3 protein, CDR3 DNA. The D gene is left open where the match is weak. Where a row states a size, it is once, few, many or the class of an expanded clone; other rows omit it.

size: NA; V: TRBV19; D: TRBD2; J: TRBJ2-2; CDR3: CASRWLAGDTGELFF; DNA: TGTGCCAGTAGGTGGCTAGCGGGTGACACCGGGGAGCTGTTTTTT
size: few; V: TRBV5-5; D: NA; J: TRBJ1-2; CDR3: CASSLVGGDYGYTF; DNA: TGTGCCAGCAGCTTGGTAGGAGGGGACTATGGCTACACCTTC
size: NA; V: TRBV6-6; D: NA; J: TRBJ2-1; CDR3: CASSPYNEQFF; DNA: TGTGCCAGCAGTCCTTACAATGAGCAGTTCTTC
size: NA; V: TRBV6-1; D: NA; J: TRBJ2-1; CDR3: CASRRAVGEQFF; DNA: TGTGCCAGCAGGAGGGCGGTGGGCGAGCAGTTCTTC
size: NA; V: TRBV30; D: NA; J: TRBJ1-1; CDR3: CAWSVGRVSTINTEAFF; DNA: TGTGCCTGGAGTGTAGGCCGCGTTTCAACTATTAACACTGAAGCTTTCTTT
size: NA; V: TRBV6-1; D: NA; J: TRBJ1-2; CDR3: CASGVNFNYGYTF; DNA: TGTGCCAGTGGTGTTAACTTTAACTATGGCTACACCTTC
size: once; V: TRBV11-1; D: TRBD2; J: TRBJ2-1; CDR3: CASSLGRLAGGNEQFF; DNA: TGTGCCAGCAGCTTAGGGAGACTAGCGGGAGGCAATGAGCAGTTCTTC
size: NA; V: TRBV29-1; D: TRBD1; J: TRBJ2-3; CDR3: CSVGYRGSTDTQYF; DNA: TGCAGCGTTGGTTACAGGGGAAGCACAGATACGCAGTATTTT
size: NA; V: TRBV5-1; D: NA; J: TRBJ2-7; CDR3: CASSRPDSYEQYF; DNA: TGCGCCAGCAGCCGCCCAGACTCCTACGAGCAGTACTTC
size: few; V: TRBV5-1; D: NA; J: TRBJ1-5; CDR3: CASSEYGQRDQPQHF; DNA: TGCGCCAGCAGCGAATACGGACAGAGGGATCAGCCCCAGCATTTT
size: NA; V: TRBV11-2; D: NA; J: TRBJ1-2; CDR3: CASSLDPGIYGYTF; DNA: TGTGCCAGCAGCTTAGATCCAGGGATCTATGGCTACACCTTC
size: NA; V: TRBV27; D: TRBD1; J: TRBJ2-7; CDR3: CASSSTSGTGFSYEQYF; DNA: TGTGCCAGCAGTTCTACGTCCGGGACAGGGTTTTCCTACGAGCAGTACTTC
size: NA; V: TRBV6-6; D: TRBD1; J: TRBJ2-5; CDR3: CASSPGTGGSETQYF; DNA: TGTGCCAGCAGTCCCGGGACAGGGGGCTCTGAGACCCAGTACTTC
size: NA; V: TRBV6-6; D: NA; J: TRBJ1-2; CDR3: CASSYSSKNYGYTF; DNA: TGTGCCAGCAGTTACTCTTCAAAAAACTATGGCTACACCTTC
size: NA; V: TRBV6-1; D: NA; J: TRBJ1-1; CDR3: CASSLSPMNTEAFF; DNA: TGTGCCAGCAGCCTATCCCCCATGAACACTGAAGCTTTCTTT
size: NA; V: TRBV30; D: TRBD1; J: TRBJ1-4; CDR3: CAWGGQPSGNEKLFF; DNA: TGTGCCTGGGGGGGACAGCCGTCTGGTAATGAAAAACTGTTTTTT
size: few; V: TRBV7-9; D: NA; J: TRBJ2-3; CDR3: CASSLSGFTDTQYF; DNA: TGTGCCAGCAGCCTGAGCGGGTTCACAGATACGCAGTATTTT
size: once; V: TRBV4-1; D: TRBD2; J: TRBJ2-7; CDR3: CASSPVRGLAGTYEQYF; DNA: TGCGCCAGCAGCCCCGTGCGGGGACTAGCGGGGACCTACGAGCAGTACTTC
size: NA; V: TRBV5-5; D: NA; J: TRBJ2-1; CDR3: CASSFGGPSSYNEQFF; DNA: TGTGCCAGCAGCTTCGGGGGGCCGAGCTCCTACAATGAGCAGTTCTTC
size: NA; V: TRBV5-1; D: TRBD1; J: TRBJ1-1; CDR3: CASSLVGTGETEAFF; DNA: TGCGCCAGCAGCTTGGTTGGGACAGGGGAAACTGAAGCTTTCTTT
size: NA; V: TRBV13; D: NA; J: TRBJ1-2; CDR3: CASSLGVVGLAGGYTF; DNA: TGTGCCAGCAGCTTAGGGGTTGTTGGCCTGGCGGGCGGCTACACCTTC
size: NA; V: TRBV29-1; D: TRBD2; J: TRBJ2-3; CDR3: CSVDMGTSGIPDTQYF; DNA: TGCAGCGTTGACATGGGGACTAGCGGGATCCCAGATACGCAGTATTTT
size: NA; V: TRBV5-4; D: TRBD2; J: TRBJ2-5; CDR3: CASSLGLTSEETQYF; DNA: TGTGCCAGCAGCTTGGGACTCACTAGCGAAGAGACCCAGTACTTC
size: NA; V: TRBV7-7; D: TRBD1; J: TRBJ1-2; CDR3: CASSPIRQGYYGYTF; DNA: TGTGCTAGCAGCCCAATTCGACAGGGTTACTATGGCTACACCTTC
size: NA; V: TRBV20-1; D: NA; J: TRBJ2-3; CDR3: CSGRESDTQYF; DNA: TGCAGCGGCCGGGAATCAGATACGCAGTATTTT
size: NA; V: TRBV18; D: TRBD2; J: TRBJ2-3; CDR3: CASSRPGTSVLTDTQYF; DNA: TGTGCCAGCTCCCGACCCGGGACTAGCGTACTCACAGATACGCAGTATTTT
size: NA; V: TRBV6-5; D: NA; J: TRBJ2-3; CDR3: CASSGIQDTQYF; DNA: TGTGCCAGCAGTGGTATTCAGGATACGCAGTATTTT
size: NA; V: TRBV10-2; D: NA; J: TRBJ2-5; CDR3: CASSESMVGVFQEAQYF; DNA: TGCGCCAGCAGTGAGAGTATGGTCGGGGTTTTTCAAGAGGCCCAGTACTTC
size: NA; V: TRBV28; D: TRBD1; J: TRBJ2-5; CDR3: CASSGGRGQETQYF; DNA: TGTGCCAGCAGTGGGGGCAGGGGGCAAGAGACCCAGTACTTC
size: NA; V: TRBV18; D: TRBD1; J: TRBJ2-7; CDR3: CASSPRQGASYEQYF; DNA: TGTGCCAGCTCACCACGGCAGGGGGCCTCCTACGAGCAGTACTTC
size: NA; V: TRBV5-1; D: NA; J: TRBJ2-2; CDR3: CASSLSTTGELFF; DNA: TGCGCCAGCAGCTTGTCTACCACCGGGGAGCTGTTTTTT
size: NA; V: TRBV29-1; D: TRBD2; J: TRBJ2-7; CDR3: CSAYESGVPAQYF; DNA: TGCAGCGCCTATGAAAGCGGGGTCCCCGCGCAGTACTTC
size: NA; V: TRBV5-1; D: TRBD2; J: TRBJ2-7; CDR3: CASSPGGATYEQYF; DNA: TGCGCCAGCAGCCCGGGGGGGGCCACCTACGAGCAGTACTTC
size: NA; V: TRBV7-9; D: TRBD2; J: TRBJ2-1; CDR3: CASSLGGTSGREQFF; DNA: TGTGCCAGCAGCTTAGGGGGGACTAGCGGGAGAGAGCAGTTCTTC
size: few; V: TRBV27; D: NA; J: TRBJ1-2; CDR3: CASSSQGRGYGYTF; DNA: TGTGCCAGCAGTTCTCAGGGGCGAGGTTATGGCTACACCTTC
size: NA; V: TRBV7-2; D: NA; J: TRBJ2-1; CDR3: CASGTGSRNEQFF; DNA: TGTGCCAGCGGAACAGGGTCGAGGAATGAGCAGTTCTTC
size: NA; V: TRBV5-1; D: TRBD2; J: TRBJ2-1; CDR3: CASSSSGSSYNEQFF; DNA: TGCGCCAGCAGCTCTAGCGGGAGCTCCTACAATGAGCAGTTCTTC
size: few; V: TRBV28; D: TRBD1; J: TRBJ1-5; CDR3: CASSSPGQYQPQHF; DNA: TGTGCCAGCAGTTCGCCGGGACAGTATCAGCCCCAGCATTTT
size: NA; V: TRBV29-1; D: NA; J: TRBJ1-1; CDR3: CSVRQNMNTEAFF; DNA: TGCAGCGTTCGACAGAACATGAACACTGAAGCTTTCTTT
size: NA; V: TRBV6-5; D: NA; J: TRBJ2-1; CDR3: CASSTIYNEQFF; DNA: TGTGCCAGCTCGACAATCTACAATGAGCAGTTCTTC
size: NA; V: TRBV27; D: TRBD1; J: TRBJ2-5; CDR3: CASRDPGTAKETQYF; DNA: TGTGCCAGCAGGGATCCGGGGACAGCTAAAGAGACCCAGTACTTC
size: few; V: TRBV5-1; D: NA; J: TRBJ2-1; CDR3: CASSSNSIGAGNEQFF; DNA: TGCGCCAGCAGCTCCAATTCTATAGGGGCCGGAAATGAGCAGTTCTTC